Shown below are 32 T cell receptor beta chains from a single sample sequenced in a study of Ad26.COV2.S vaccination and SARS-CoV-2 variants. The treatment: approximately 18 received Ad26.COV2.S at low or high dose, single or two shots; five or six received placebo; per-sample allocation not given. Day 63 after the first injection of vaccine or placebo was the sampling time. Profiling relied on immunoSEQ multiplex PCR, and the TCRdb table lists in-frame clones only, not all of them. The data show roughly 300,000 clones, around 89% seen once. Sequenced material: peripheral blood, taken in a trial of Ad26.COV2.S vaccine versus placebo. Every receptor here comes from a person aged 18 to 59 who received the Ad26.COV2.S COVID-19 vaccine or a placebo.

This sequence joins TRBV28 and TRBJ2-3; TRBD2 matches at 11 bases. The germline gives CDR1 MDHEN, CDR2 SYDVKM. V lost 7 bases, J lost 6 bases, and 6 bases stayed unmatched. The CDR3 length is 14 residues. The CDR3 region has the DNA TGTGCCAGCAACTTAGCGGGGGGGGAGGATACGCAGTATTTT. Protein sequence: CASNLAGGEDTQYF.

This clone was seen only a few times. V usage is TRBV21-1 and J usage is TRBJ1-5; the table calls TRBD1, which could not be checked here. TRBV21-1 represents a pseudogene. CDR3 length: 15 residues. Here the CDR3 DNA reads TGTGCCAGCAACGGACAGGGGAATAGCAATCAGCCCCAGCATTTT. It specifies CASNGQGNSNQPQHF.

V usage is TRBV10-2 and J usage is TRBJ1-5; D is possibly TRBD1 (5 bases). Germline loops: CDR1 WSHSY, CDR2 SAAADI. This CDR3 contains 16 residues. V was clipped by 1 base and J by 0 bases, with 10 bases between them. In nucleotides, the CDR3 is TGCGCCAGCAGTGAGTTTGGGGGGTATAGCAATCAGCCCCAGCATTTT. Its protein is CASSEFGGYSNQPQHF.

The sample holds one count of this clone. Other nucleotide sequences from this sample produce the same CDR3. The V gene is TRBV5-1, the J gene TRBJ1-2; D gene ambiguous. This CDR3 has 13 residues. The germline V gene has CDR1 SGHRS and CDR2 YFSETQ. V lost 2 bases, J lost 3 bases, and 8 bases lay in between. Here the CDR3 DNA reads TGCGCCAGCAGCTTCGACGGGGACTATGGCTACACCTTC. This codes for CASSFDGDYGYTF. Looking up the rest from reference TRBV5-1 and TRBJ1-2 gives the full variable domain: KAGVTQTPRYLIKTRGQQVTLSCSPISGHRSVSWYQQTPGQGLQFLFEYFSETQRNKGNFPGRFSGRQFSNSRSEMNVSTLELGDSALYLCASSFDGDYGYTFGSGTRLTVV.

The chain has TRBV30 and TRBJ2-5, with D possibly being TRBD2 (6 bases). The V gene lost 5 bases and the J gene lost 4 bases, with 20 bases spanning the gap. CDR1 is GTSNPN, CDR2 SVGIG, per germline (reference sequence). The CDR3 extends over 15 amino acids. Written as DNA, the CDR3 is TGTGCCTGGTCACGCGGGCAGGGAGGTCGAGAGACCCAGTACTTC. Amino acid sequence: CAWSRGQGGRETQYF.

About this clone: At one of its ends the junction is not consistent with the germline gene, which may arise from a read error. Distinct nucleotide sequences in the sample also encode this CDR3. This sequence joins TRBV5-1 and TRBJ2-7; D is tentatively TRBD1 or TRBD2 (5 bases each). This CDR3 comprises 12 residues. The germline V gene encodes CDR1 SGHRS and CDR2 YFSETQ. The DNA for the CDR3 is TGCGCCAGCAGCTTGGGAGGGGACGAGCAGTACTTT. Protein product: CASSLGGDEQYF.

The chain links TRBV5-1 to TRBJ2-1; D call uncertain. The germline V and J ends were trimmed by 2 bases and 7 bases, with 7 bases remaining between them. Looked up from germline, CDR1 is SGHRS and CDR2 is YFSETQ. CDR3 length: 12 amino acids. The CDR3 DNA is TGCGCCAGCAGCTTAGGTTGGAATGAGCAGTTCTTC. It yields the protein CASSLGWNEQFF.

The V and J genes are TRBV2 and TRBJ1-1; D gene unclear. Trimming shortened V by 4 bases and J by 5 bases, and 14 bases separated the two germline ends. CDR1 is SNHLY and CDR2 is FYNNEI in the germline V gene. The CDR3 contains 14 residues. The CDR3 spells CASSVERRVTEAFF. The DNA of the CDR3 is TGTGCCAGCAGTGTCGAAAGGAGAGTGACTGAAGCTTTCTTT.

The V and J genes are TRBV6-5 and TRBJ1-1; TRBD1 matches 8 bases. V lost 6 bases to trimming and J lost 10 bases; unmatched junction nucleotides: 16. CDR1 is MNHEY, CDR2 SVGAGI, per germline. This CDR3 has 15 amino acids. CDR3 bases: TGTGCCAGCAGGCCGAACAGGGGGGGTCTGTTGGGAGCTTTCTTT. Amino acid sequence: CASRPNRGGLLGAFF.

This chain links TRBV10-3 with TRBJ2-1, with unresolved D. This CDR3 comprises 16 residues. The germline V gene encodes CDR1 ENHRY and CDR2 SYGVKD. V lost 8 bases and J 9 bases, leaving 26 bases between the germline ends. CDR3 nucleotides: TGTGCCATCTGCCCAGGCCAAAGCCGCCAATGTAGTGAGCAGTTCTTC. It encodes CAICPGQSRQCSEQFF.

The V call is TRBV12-3 or TRBV12-4, the J call TRBJ1-1; unclear D gene. The CDR3 contains 13 residues. Trimming removed 3 bases from V and 4 bases from J, with 9 bases in between. For the CDR3, the DNA is TGTGCCAGCAGTTTTGGGGAGACCACTGAAGCTTTCTTT. It is translated as CASSFGETTEAFF.

The V call is TRBV18, the J call TRBJ2-3; 7 bases are shared with TRBD1. Germline V gene lookup returns CDR1 KGHSH and CDR2 LQKENI. The CDR3 runs 15 residues. The ends lost 3 bases at V and 2 bases at J; junction bases unmatched: 5. The CDR3 is CASSPQTGYTDTQYF. CDR3 nucleotide sequence: TGTGCCAGCTCACCGCAGACAGGGTACACAGATACGCAGTATTTT. The variable domain in full, with the rest retrieved from reference TRBV18 and TRBJ2-3, is NAGVMQNPRHLVRRRGQEARLRCSPMKGHSHVYWYRQLPEEGLKFMVYLQKENIIDESGMPKERFSAEFPKEGPSILRIQQVVRGDSAAYFCASSPQTGYTDTQYFGPGTRLTVL.

The chain is built from TRBV12-3 or TRBV12-4 and TRBJ2-7; 7 bases align to TRBD2. With V trimmed by 6 bases and J by 6 bases, 8 bases remained unmatched. The CDR3 contains 13 residues. The CDR3 DNA reads TGTGCCAGCAGCTCCGGACTAGATGGCGAGCAGTACTTC. Its protein product is CASSSGLDGEQYF.

CDR3 sequence (DNA): TGCGCCAGCAATTCCGGGACAGGGAAGGGGGTGAACACTGAAGCTTTCTTT. Encoded protein: CASNSGTGKGVNTEAFF. The chain couples TRBV4-1 to TRBJ1-1; 9 bases match TRBD1. The CDR3 has 17 residues. Unmatched junction bases numbered 12, after V lost 7 bases and J lost 0 bases. Germline V gives CDR1 MGHRA, CDR2 YSYEKL.

The CDR3 loop is CASSYSPGYTGELFF. The CDR3 DNA follows: TGTGCCAGCAGTTACTCTCCAGGGTACACCGGGGAGCTGTTTTTT. The V gene is TRBV6-6, the J gene TRBJ2-2; D possibly corresponds to TRBD1 (5 bases). CDR3 length equals 15 residues. Germline lookup yields CDR1 MNHNY and CDR2 SVGAGI (reference sequence). V lost 0 bases, J lost 3 bases, and 8 bases lay in between.

This chain connects TRBV6-1 to TRBJ1-1; D gene uncertain. CDR3 length: 14 residues. The germline V gene has CDR1 MNHNS and CDR2 SASEGT. Trimming removed 3 bases from V and 4 bases from J, with 12 bases in between. The CDR3, as DNA: TGTGCCAGCAGTGAGGCCGGGAGACTCACTGAAGCTTTCTTT. Its protein product is CASSEAGRLTEAFF.

The V gene is TRBV19, the J gene TRBJ2-2; possibly TRBD1 for D (5 bases). Deletions cut 9 bases from V and 2 bases from J, with 16 bases between. Per the germline V gene, CDR1 is LNHDA and CDR2 is SQIVND (reference sequence). CDR3 size: 15 residues. The CDR3 spells CASRTQGSNTGELFF. The CDR3 DNA sequence: TGTGCCAGCAGGACCCAGGGCTCCAACACCGGGGAGCTGTTTTTT.

The chain uses TRBV5-4 and TRBJ2-1; D gene unclear. The ends were cut back, 4 bases at V and 4 bases at J, with 18 bases in the middle. The CDR3 runs to 16 residues. CDR1 is SGHNT, CDR2 YYREEE, per germline (reference sequence). The CDR3: CASSHDLVPTYNEQFF. The CDR3 DNA is TGTGCCAGCAGCCATGACTTAGTCCCCACTTACAATGAGCAGTTCTTC.

This chain connects TRBV27 to TRBJ2-7; D may be TRBD1 (6 bases). The CDR3 runs 15 residues. The V gene's germline CDR1 is MNHEY and CDR2 SMNVEV (reference sequence). With 0 bases removed from V and 6 bases from J, the gap between germline ends came to 15 bases. For the CDR3, the DNA is TGTGCCAGCAGTTTATCTGGGCAGGGGATCCTCGAGCAGTACTTC. Amino acid sequence: CASSLSGQGILEQYF.

This rearrangement joins TRBV9 to TRBJ2-3; 10 bases are a match to TRBD2. Looked up from germline, CDR1 is SGDLS and CDR2 is YYNGEE. V was pared by 4 bases and J by 6 bases, with 11 bases of the junction left unmatched. This CDR3 has 16 residues. The CDR3, as DNA: TGTGCCAGCAGCCCCAGCGGGAGGGCCTCACAGGATACGCAGTATTTT. Translation: CASSPSGRASQDTQYF.

The V gene is TRBV27, the J gene TRBJ1-5; TRBD1 matches 8 bases. After removal of 5 bases from V and 4 bases from J, the junction contained 7 bases not matched to a gene. CDR1 and CDR2 (germline): MNHEY, SMNVEV (reference sequence). The CDR3 length is 15 residues. CDR3 sequence (DNA): TGTGCCAGCAGTCCAGGGGGCGAGACGAATCAGCCCCAGCATTTT. Residues: CASSPGGETNQPQHF.

The rearrangement links TRBV3-1 (or the pseudogene TRBV3-2) to TRBJ2-1, with a tentative D call TRBD1 (5 bases). Germline loops: CDR1 LGHDT, CDR2 YNNKEL (reference sequence). This CDR3 region has 19 residues. The ends were cut back, 1 base at V and 5 bases at J, with 24 bases in the middle. CDR3 region: CASSQVWGRAGSVDNEQFF. The CDR3 bases are TGTGCCAGCAGCCAAGTTTGGGGCAGGGCCGGTAGTGTGGACAATGAGCAGTTCTTC.

The chain employs TRBV10-2 and TRBJ2-1; the match to TRBD2 covers 11 bases. The junction had 15 bases not matched to a gene; V was cut back by 7 bases and J by 4 bases. The CDR3 is 18 residues long. Germline values: CDR1 WSHSY, CDR2 SAAADI. Written as DNA, the CDR3 is TGCGCCAGCATTCCGACAGGGAAAGGGACTAGCGGTTACAATGAGCAGTTCTTC. This gives the protein CASIPTGKGTSGYNEQFF.

The chain is built from TRBV11-1 and TRBJ1-1, with no clear D. Trimming removed 5 bases at V and 0 bases at J, with 13 bases between. Germline V gene data show CDR1 as SGHAT and CDR2 as FQDESV (reference sequence). This CDR3 comprises 15 residues. The CDR3 region has the DNA TGTGCCAGCAGCGCACCATCCGGGGTGAACACTGAAGCTTTCTTT. As protein: CASSAPSGVNTEAFF.

J is TRBJ1-5 and V is TRBV27; unclear D gene. Between the trimmed V and J ends, which lost 5 bases and 2 bases, there was a span of 16 bases. Germline lookup yields CDR1 MNHEY and CDR2 SMNVEV (reference sequence). CDR3 length: 16 amino acids. CDR3: CASSPDTRGGNQPQHF. The CDR3 nucleotides are TGTGCCAGCAGTCCAGACACCCGCGGCGGCAATCAGCCCCAGCATTTT.

V usage is TRBV3-1 (or the pseudogene TRBV3-2) and J usage is TRBJ1-5; no clear D. Germline CDR1 LGHDT, CDR2 YNNKEL (reference sequence). The CDR3 contains 13 residues. V lost 4 bases and J 8 bases, leaving 12 bases between the germline ends. The DNA of the CDR3 is TGTGCCAGCAGCCCCGGTTTGGGAAAGCCCCAGCATTTT. It yields the protein CASSPGLGKPQHF.

This chain uses TRBV27 with TRBJ2-7, with TRBD1 as a possible D gene (8 bases). CDR1 is MNHEY and CDR2 is SMNVEV in the germline V gene (reference sequence). The CDR3 spans 15 residues. Trimming removed 2 bases at V and 2 bases at J, with 13 bases between. The CDR3 DNA follows: TGTGCCAGCAGTTTAAAGCGGGACAGGCCCTACGAGCAGTACTTC. This codes for CASSLKRDRPYEQYF.

The chain has TRBV28 and TRBJ2-1; no clear D. V lost 3 bases and J 4 bases, leaving 10 bases between the germline ends. The CDR3 spans 14 residues. Germline CDR1 MDHEN, CDR2 SYDVKM. CDR3: CASSFGAEYNEQFF. The CDR3 nucleotides read TGTGCCAGCAGTTTTGGAGCAGAGTACAATGAGCAGTTCTTC.

The chain carries TRBV6-6 and TRBJ1-1, with TRBD1 matching 8 bases. Trimming took 6 bases from V and 5 from J; bases not matched to a gene: 8. Per germline, CDR1 MNHNY and CDR2 SVGAGI (reference sequence). CDR3 length: 14 residues. CDR3 amino acids: CASSAQGARTEAFF. In nucleotides, the CDR3 is TGTGCCAGCAGCGCCCAGGGGGCGAGGACTGAAGCTTTCTTT.

V is TRBV5-1 and J is TRBJ1-1; D is uncertain. Germline loops: CDR1 SGHRS, CDR2 YFSETQ. CDR3 length equals 13 residues. V shed 1 base and J shed 6 bases, with 10 bases lying between them. DNA of the CDR3: TGCGCCAGCAGCTTGACGGGTACCGCTGAAGCTTTCTTT. This translates into CASSLTGTAEAFF.

The chain has TRBV5-1 and TRBJ2-7; 9 positions match TRBD1. This CDR3 spans 15 amino acids. V gave up 7 bases and J gave up 7 bases; unmatched junction bases: 15. Per the germline V gene, CDR1 is SGHRS and CDR2 is YFSETQ. CDR3 sequence: CASSLGGQGAAEQYF. In DNA form, the CDR3 reads TGCGCCAGCTCGCTTGGGGGACAGGGAGCAGCGGAGCAGTACTTC.

The J gene is TRBJ2-3, the V gene TRBV6-1; D perhaps matches TRBD2 (7 bases). Germline CDR1 MNHNS, CDR2 SASEGT. This CDR3 is built from 16 residues. Trimming cost V 3 bases and J 2 bases, with 15 bases left between them. The CDR3 sequence is CASSEWGGEDTDTQYF. Written as DNA, the CDR3 is TGTGCCAGCAGTGAGTGGGGGGGCGAAGACACAGATACGCAGTATTTT.